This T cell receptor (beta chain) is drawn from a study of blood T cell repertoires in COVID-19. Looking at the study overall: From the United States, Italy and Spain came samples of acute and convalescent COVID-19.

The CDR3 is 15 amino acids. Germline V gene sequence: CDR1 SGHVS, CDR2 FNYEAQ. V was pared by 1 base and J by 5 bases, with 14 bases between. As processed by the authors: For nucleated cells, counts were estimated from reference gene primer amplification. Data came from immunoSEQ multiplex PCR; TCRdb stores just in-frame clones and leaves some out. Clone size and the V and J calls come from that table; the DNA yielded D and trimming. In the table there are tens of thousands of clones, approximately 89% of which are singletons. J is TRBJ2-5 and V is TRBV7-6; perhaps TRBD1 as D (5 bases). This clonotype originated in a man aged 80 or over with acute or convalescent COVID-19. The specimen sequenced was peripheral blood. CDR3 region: CASSLDARVFETQYF. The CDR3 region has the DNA TGTGCCAGCAGCTTAGACGCCAGGGTGTTTGAGACCCAGTACTTC.